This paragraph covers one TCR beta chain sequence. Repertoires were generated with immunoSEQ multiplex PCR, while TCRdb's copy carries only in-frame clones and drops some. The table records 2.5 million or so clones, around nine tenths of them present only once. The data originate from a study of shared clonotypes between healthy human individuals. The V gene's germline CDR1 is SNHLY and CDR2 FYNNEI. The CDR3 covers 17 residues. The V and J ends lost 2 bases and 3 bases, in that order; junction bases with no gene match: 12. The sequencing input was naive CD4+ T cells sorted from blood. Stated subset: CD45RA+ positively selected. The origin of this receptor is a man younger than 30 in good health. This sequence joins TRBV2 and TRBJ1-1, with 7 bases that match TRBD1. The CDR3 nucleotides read TGTGCCAGCAGTGAACTAACAGGGGCAAGGCTCTACACTGAAGCTTTCTTT. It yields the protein CASSELTGARLYTEAFF.